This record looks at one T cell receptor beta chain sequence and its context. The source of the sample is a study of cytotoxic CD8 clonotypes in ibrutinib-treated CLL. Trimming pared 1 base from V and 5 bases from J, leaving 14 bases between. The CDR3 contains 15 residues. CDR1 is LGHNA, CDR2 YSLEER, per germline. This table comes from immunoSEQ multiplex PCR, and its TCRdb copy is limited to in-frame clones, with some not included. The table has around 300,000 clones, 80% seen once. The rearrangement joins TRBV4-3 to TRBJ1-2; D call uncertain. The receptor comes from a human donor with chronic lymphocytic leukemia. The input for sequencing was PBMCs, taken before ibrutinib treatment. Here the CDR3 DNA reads TGCGCCAGCAGCCAAGGGGTCGACACGTATTATGGCTACACCTTC. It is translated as CASSQGVDTYYGYTF.